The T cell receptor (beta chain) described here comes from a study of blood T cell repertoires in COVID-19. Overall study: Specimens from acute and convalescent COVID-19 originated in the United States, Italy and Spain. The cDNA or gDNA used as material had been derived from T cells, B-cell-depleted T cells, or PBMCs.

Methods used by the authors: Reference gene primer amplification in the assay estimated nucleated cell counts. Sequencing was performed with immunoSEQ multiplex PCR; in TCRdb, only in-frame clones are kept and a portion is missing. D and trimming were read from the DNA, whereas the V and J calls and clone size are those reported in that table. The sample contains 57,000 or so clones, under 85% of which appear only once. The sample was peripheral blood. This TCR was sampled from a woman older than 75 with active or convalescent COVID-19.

CDR3 in amino acids: CASSLAGQRSYEQYF. The CDR3 DNA is TGTGCCAGCAGCTTAGCGGGACAGCGCTCCTACGAGCAGTACTTC. This chain joins TRBV6-5 and TRBJ2-7; TRBD2 might be the D (8 bases). The CDR3 has 15 amino acids. Trimming shortened V by 6 bases and J by 0 bases, and 15 bases separated the two germline ends. The germline gives CDR1 MNHEY, CDR2 SVGAGI.